A selection of T cell receptor beta chains follows, all from one sample in a study of neurological immune-mediated disorders. Via MiXCR, TCRdb re-called the 5' RACE reads, giving one row per CDR3 protein. The sample consists of under 45,000 distinct CDR3 sequences, around a fifth of them appearing once. Sequenced sample: PBMCs. The receptors originated from a man in his 60s with HTLV-1-associated myelopathy (HAM/TSP). CDR3s include the opening cysteine and the closing phenylalanine or tryptophan.

V gene: TRBV6-2/TRBV6-3
J gene: TRBJ2-1
CDR3 protein: CAATSLGTAPYNEQFF

V gene: TRBV20-1
J gene: TRBJ2-7
CDR3 protein: CSVGTSGSLPEQYF

V gene: TRBV15
J gene: TRBJ2-1
CDR3 protein: CATSRRGSSYNEQFF

V gene: TRBV5-6
J gene: TRBJ2-1
CDR3 protein: CASSFRDRVPNEQFF

V gene: TRBV3-1
J gene: TRBJ2-3
CDR3 protein: CASSQEAGLSKYTDTQYF

V gene: TRBV7-7
J gene: TRBJ2-2
CDR3 protein: CASTGTGKTGELFF

V gene: TRBV11-2
J gene: TRBJ2-1
CDR3 protein: CASSSSGNRNEQFF

V gene: TRBV29-1
J gene: TRBJ2-1
CDR3 protein: CSVEDRGRAVREQFF

V gene: TRBV3-1
J gene: TRBJ2-2
CDR3 protein: CASSQGYPSDSNTGELFF

V gene: TRBV6-2/TRBV6-3
J gene: TRBJ2-7
CDR3 protein: CASSNDGSYEQYF

V gene: TRBV12-3/TRBV12-4
J gene: TRBJ2-6
CDR3 protein: CASSFGFGANVLTF

V gene: TRBV2
J gene: TRBJ1-2
CDR3 protein: CASSPGARTDYGYTF

V gene: TRBV7-2
J gene: TRBJ2-7
CDR3 protein: CASSFGTGLSYEQYF

V gene: TRBV20-1
J gene: TRBJ2-4
CDR3 protein: CSARDRVLGGAKNIQYF

V gene: TRBV10-3
J gene: TRBJ1-6
CDR3 protein: CAISESDASSYNSPLHF

V gene: TRBV20-1
J gene: TRBJ1-2
CDR3 protein: CSARLLPVGYTF

V gene: TRBV5-1
J gene: TRBJ2-3
CDR3 protein: CASRSGPRREATDTQYF

V gene: TRBV7-2
J gene: TRBJ1-5
CDR3 protein: CASSLLGQGRSSNQPQHF

V gene: TRBV29-1
J gene: TRBJ2-1
CDR3 protein: CSVEGTSGSVEQFF

V gene: TRBV20-1
J gene: TRBJ1-2
CDR3 protein: CSAEGVQGGYTF

V gene: TRBV12-3/TRBV12-4
J gene: TRBJ2-3
CDR3 protein: CASSYSGKGDTQYF

V gene: TRBV28
J gene: TRBJ2-7
CDR3 protein: CASKGRLGEQYF

V gene: TRBV5-6
J gene: TRBJ1-3
CDR3 protein: CASSPRGWIDSGNTIYF

V gene: TRBV2
J gene: TRBJ2-3
CDR3 protein: CASSRRTTTDTQYF

V gene: TRBV4-1
J gene: TRBJ1-2
CDR3 protein: CASSQGQGADYGYTF

V gene: TRBV10-3
J gene: TRBJ2-3
CDR3 protein: CAISESRDTQYF